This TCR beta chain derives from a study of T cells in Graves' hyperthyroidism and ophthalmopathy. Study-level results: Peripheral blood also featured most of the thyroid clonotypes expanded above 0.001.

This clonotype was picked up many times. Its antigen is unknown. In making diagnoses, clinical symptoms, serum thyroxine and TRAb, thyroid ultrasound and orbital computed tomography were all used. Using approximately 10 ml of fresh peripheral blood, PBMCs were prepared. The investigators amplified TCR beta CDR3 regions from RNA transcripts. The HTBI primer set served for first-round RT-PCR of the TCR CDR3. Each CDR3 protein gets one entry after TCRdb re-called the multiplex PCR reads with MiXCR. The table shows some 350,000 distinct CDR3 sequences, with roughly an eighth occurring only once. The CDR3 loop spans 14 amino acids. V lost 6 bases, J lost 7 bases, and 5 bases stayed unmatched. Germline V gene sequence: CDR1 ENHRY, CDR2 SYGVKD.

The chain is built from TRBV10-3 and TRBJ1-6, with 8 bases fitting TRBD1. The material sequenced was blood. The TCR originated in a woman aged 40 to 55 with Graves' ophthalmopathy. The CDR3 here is CAIRDRQGNSPLHF. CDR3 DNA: TGTGCCATCAGGGATAGACAGGGGAATTCACCCCTCCACTTT.